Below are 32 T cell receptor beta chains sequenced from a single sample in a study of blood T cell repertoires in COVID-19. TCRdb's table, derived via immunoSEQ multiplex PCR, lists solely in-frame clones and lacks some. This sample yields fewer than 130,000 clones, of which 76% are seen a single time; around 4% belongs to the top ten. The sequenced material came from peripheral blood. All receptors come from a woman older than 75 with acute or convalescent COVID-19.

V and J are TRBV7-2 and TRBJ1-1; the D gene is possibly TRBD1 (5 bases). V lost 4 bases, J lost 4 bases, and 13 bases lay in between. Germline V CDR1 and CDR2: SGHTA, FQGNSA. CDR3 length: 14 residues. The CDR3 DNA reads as TGTGCCAGCAGCTACCAATGGGGGGGCACTGAAGCTTTCTTT. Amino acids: CASSYQWGGTEAFF. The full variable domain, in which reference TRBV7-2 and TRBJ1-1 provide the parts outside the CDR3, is GAGVSQSPSNKVTEKGKDVELRCDPISGHTALYWYRQSLGQGLEFLIYFQGNSAPDKSGLPSDRFSAERTGGSVSTLTIQRTQQEDSAVYLCASSYQWGGTEAFFGQGTRLTVV.

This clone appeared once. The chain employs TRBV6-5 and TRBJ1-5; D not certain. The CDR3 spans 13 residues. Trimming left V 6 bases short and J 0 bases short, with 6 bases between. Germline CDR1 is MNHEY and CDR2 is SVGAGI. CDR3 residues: CASSQISNQPQHF. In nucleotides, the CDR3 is TGTGCCAGCAGCCAGATTAGCAATCAGCCCCAGCATTTT.

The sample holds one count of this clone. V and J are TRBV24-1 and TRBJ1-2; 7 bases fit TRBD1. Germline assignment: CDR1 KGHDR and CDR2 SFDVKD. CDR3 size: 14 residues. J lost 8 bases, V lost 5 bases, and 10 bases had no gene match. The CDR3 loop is CATSGPGQSPGYTF. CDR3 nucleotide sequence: TGTGCCACCAGTGGACCGGGACAGTCCCCAGGCTACACCTTC.

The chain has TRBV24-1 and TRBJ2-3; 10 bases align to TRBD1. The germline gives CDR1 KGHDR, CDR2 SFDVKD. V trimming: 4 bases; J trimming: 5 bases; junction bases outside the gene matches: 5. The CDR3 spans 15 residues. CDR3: CATSESGTGEDTQYF. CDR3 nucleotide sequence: TGTGCCACCAGTGAATCCGGGACAGGGGAAGATACGCAGTATTTT.

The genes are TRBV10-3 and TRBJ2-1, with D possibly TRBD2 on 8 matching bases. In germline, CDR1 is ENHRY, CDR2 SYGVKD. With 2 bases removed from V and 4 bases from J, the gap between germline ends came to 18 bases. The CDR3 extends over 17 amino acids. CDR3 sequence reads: CAISEPGGAGGYNEQFF. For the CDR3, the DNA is TGTGCCATCAGTGAGCCAGGGGGGGCGGGAGGATACAATGAGCAGTTCTTC.

The CDR3 is CASSHRAGAEAFF. CDR3 coding DNA: TGTGCCAGCAGCCACAGGGCTGGGGCTGAAGCTTTCTTT. This chain links TRBV6-5 with TRBJ1-1; TRBD1 might be the D (6 bases). The V end was cut by 6 bases, the J end by 6 bases, with 14 bases between. This CDR3 is 13 amino acids long. Germline-derived CDR1 and CDR2 are MNHEY and SVGAGI.

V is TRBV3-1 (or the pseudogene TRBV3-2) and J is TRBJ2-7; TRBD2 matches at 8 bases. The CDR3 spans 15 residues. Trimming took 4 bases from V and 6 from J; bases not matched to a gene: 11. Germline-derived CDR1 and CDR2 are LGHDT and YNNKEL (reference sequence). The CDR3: CASSRALAGPGEQYF. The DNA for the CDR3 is TGTGCCAGCAGCCGGGCTCTAGCGGGCCCGGGCGAGCAGTACTTC.

In DNA, the CDR3 is TGTGCCAGCAAGTGGGGAGGGGCCGGCCCCCAGCATTTT. This translates into CASKWGGAGPQHF. The J gene is TRBJ1-5, the V gene TRBV27, with a weak D call TRBD1 (5 bases). The CDR3 runs 13 residues. CDR1 is MNHEY and CDR2 is SMNVEV in the germline V gene (reference sequence). V was trimmed by 7 bases and J by 10 bases, leaving 17 bases between them.

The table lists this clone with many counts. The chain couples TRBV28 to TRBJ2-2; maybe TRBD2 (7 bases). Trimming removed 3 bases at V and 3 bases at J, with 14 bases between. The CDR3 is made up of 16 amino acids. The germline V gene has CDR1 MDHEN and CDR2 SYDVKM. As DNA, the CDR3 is TGTGCCAGCAGTTTGGCGGGGGCAGGTCACACCGGGGAGCTGTTTTTT. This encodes CASSLAGAGHTGELFF.

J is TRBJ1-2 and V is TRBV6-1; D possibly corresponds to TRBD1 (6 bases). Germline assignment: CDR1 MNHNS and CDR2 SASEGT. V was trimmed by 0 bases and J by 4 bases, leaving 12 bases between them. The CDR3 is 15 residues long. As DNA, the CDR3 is TGTGCCAGCAGTGAAGCGCTTCCACAGGGCTATGGCTACACCTTC. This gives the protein CASSEALPQGYGYTF.

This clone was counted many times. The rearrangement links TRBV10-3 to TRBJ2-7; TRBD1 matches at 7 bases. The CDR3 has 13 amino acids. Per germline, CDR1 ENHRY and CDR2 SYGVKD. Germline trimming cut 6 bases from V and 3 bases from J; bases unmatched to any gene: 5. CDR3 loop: CAIRRQGLYEQYF. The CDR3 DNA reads TGTGCCATCAGGCGACAGGGTCTCTACGAGCAGTACTTC.

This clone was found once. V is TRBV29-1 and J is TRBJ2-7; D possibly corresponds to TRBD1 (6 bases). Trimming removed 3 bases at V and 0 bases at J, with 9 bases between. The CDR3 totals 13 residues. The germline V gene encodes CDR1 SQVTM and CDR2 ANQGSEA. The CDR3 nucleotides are TGCAGCGTTGATGTAGGGGGCTCCTACGAGCAGTACTTC. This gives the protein CSVDVGGSYEQYF.

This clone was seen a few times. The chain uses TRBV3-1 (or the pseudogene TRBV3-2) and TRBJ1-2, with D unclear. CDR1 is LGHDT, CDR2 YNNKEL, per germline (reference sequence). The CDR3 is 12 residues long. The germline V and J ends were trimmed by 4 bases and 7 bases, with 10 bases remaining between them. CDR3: CASSRTEAGYTF. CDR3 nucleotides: TGTGCCAGCAGCCGCACCGAGGCTGGCTACACCTTC.

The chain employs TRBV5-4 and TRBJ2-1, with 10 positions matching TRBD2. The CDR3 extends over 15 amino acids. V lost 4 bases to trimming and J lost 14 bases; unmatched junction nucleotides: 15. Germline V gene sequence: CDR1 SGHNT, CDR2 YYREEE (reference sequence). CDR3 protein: CASSNDWASGREEFF. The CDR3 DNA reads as TGTGCCAGCAGCAACGACTGGGCTAGCGGGAGAGAGGAGTTCTTC.

CDR3 nucleotides: TGTGCCAGTAGTATTAGCGGGAGAGCGTACAATGAGCAGTTCTTC. Protein product: CASSISGRAYNEQFF. J is TRBJ2-1 and V is TRBV19; 9 nucleotides match TRBD2. J gave up 4 bases and V 3 bases, and 4 bases lay outside the gene matches. Germline-derived CDR1 and CDR2 are LNHDA and SQIVND (reference sequence). The CDR3 runs to 15 residues.

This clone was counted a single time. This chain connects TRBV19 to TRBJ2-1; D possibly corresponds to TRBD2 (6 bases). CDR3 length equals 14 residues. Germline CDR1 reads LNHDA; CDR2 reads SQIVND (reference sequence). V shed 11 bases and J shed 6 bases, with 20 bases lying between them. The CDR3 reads CAGKRDLSSNEQFF. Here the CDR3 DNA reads TGTGCCGGAAAGAGGGACTTGTCATCCAATGAGCAGTTCTTC.

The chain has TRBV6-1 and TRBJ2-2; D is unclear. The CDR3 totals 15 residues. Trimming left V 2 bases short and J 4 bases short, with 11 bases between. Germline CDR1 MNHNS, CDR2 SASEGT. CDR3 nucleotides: TGTGCCAGCAGTGAATTTTCAGGTTCCACCGGGGAGCTGTTTTTT. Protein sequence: CASSEFSGSTGELFF.

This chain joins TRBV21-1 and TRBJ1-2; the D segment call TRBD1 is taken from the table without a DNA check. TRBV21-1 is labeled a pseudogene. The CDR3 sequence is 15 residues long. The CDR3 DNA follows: TGTGCCAGCAGCCCTCTGCAGCAGGGGGCGAATGGCTACACCTTC. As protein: CASSPLQQGANGYTF.

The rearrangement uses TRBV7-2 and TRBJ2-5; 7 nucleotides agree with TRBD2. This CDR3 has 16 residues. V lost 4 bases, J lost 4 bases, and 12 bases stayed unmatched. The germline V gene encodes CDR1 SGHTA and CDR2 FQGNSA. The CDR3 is CASSSPFVGGRETQYF. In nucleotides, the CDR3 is TGTGCCAGCAGCTCGCCATTCGTGGGAGGGAGAGAGACCCAGTACTTC.

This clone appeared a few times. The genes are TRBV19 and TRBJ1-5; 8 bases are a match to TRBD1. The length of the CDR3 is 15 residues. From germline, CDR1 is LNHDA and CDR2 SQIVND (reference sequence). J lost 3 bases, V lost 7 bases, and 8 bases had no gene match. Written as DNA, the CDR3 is TGTGCCAGTAACCTCGGGACAGGACTCAATCAGCCCCAGCATTTT. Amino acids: CASNLGTGLNQPQHF.

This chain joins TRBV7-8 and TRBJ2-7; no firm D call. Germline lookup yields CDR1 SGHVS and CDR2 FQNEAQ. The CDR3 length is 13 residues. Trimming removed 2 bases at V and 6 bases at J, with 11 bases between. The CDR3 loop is CASSLNRNGEQYF. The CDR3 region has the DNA TGTGCCAGCAGCTTAAACAGAAACGGCGAGCAGTACTTC.

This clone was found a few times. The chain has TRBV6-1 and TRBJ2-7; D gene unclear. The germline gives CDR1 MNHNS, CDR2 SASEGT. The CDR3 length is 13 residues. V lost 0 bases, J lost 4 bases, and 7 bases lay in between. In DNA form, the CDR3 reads TGTGCCAGCAGTGAAGCGGCAATATACGAGCAGTACTTC. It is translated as CASSEAAIYEQYF.

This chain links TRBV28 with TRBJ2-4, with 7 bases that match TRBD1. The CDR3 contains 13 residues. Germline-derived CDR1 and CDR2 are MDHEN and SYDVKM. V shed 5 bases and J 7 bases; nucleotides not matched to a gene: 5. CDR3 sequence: CASSRQGRNIQYF. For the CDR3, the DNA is TGTGCCAGCAGTCGACAGGGACGGAACATTCAGTACTTC.

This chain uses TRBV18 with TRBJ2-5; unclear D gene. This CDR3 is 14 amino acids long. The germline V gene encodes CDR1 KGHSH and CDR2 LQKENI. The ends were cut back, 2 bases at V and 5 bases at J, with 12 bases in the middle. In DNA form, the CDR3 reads TGTGCCAGCTCACCAGGGTTTCCCGGGGAGACCCAGTACTTC. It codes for CASSPGFPGETQYF.

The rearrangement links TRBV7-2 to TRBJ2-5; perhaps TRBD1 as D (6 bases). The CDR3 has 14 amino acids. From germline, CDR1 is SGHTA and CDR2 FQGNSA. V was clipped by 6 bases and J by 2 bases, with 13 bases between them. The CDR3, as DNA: TGTGCCAGCAGTCTGACAGGTAGACAAGAGACCCAGTACTTC. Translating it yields CASSLTGRQETQYF.

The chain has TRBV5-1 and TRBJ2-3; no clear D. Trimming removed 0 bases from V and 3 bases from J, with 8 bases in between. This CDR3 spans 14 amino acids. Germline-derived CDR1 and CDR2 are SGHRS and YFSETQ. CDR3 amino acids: CASSLVLDTDTQYF. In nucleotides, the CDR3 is TGCGCCAGCAGCTTGGTCCTAGATACAGATACGCAGTATTTT.

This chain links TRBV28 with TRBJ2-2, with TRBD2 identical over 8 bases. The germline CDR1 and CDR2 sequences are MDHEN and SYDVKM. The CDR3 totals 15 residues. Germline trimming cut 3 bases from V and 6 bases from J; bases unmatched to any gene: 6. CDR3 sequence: CASSFWAGGAGELFF. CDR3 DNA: TGTGCCAGCAGTTTTTGGGCGGGAGGAGCCGGGGAGCTGTTTTTT.

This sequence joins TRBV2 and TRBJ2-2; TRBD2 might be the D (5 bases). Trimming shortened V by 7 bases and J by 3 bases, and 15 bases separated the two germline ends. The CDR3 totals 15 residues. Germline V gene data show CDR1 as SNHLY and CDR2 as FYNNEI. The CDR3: CASTSALADTGELFF. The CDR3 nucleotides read TGTGCCAGCACTTCGGCCCTAGCAGACACCGGGGAGCTGTTTTTT. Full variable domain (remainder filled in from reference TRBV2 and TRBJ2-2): EPEVTQTPSHQVTQMGQEVILRCVPISNHLYFYWYRQILGQKVEFLVSFYNNEISEKSEIFDDQFSVERPDGSNFTLKIRSTKLEDSAMYFCASTSALADTGELFFGEGSRLTVL.

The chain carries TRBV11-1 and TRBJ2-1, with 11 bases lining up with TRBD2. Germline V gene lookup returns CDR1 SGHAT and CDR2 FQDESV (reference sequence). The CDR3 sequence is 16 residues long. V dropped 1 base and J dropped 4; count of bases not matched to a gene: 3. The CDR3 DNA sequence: TGTGCCAGCAGCTTAGAGCCTAGCGGGGGGTACAATGAGCAGTTCTTC. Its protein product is CASSLEPSGGYNEQFF.

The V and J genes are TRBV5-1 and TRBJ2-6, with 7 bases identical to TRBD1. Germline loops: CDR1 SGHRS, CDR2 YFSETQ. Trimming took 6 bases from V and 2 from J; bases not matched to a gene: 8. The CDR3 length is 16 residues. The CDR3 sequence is CASTRQGEAGANVLTF. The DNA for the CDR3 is TGCGCCAGCACTAGACAGGGCGAGGCTGGGGCCAACGTCCTGACTTTC.

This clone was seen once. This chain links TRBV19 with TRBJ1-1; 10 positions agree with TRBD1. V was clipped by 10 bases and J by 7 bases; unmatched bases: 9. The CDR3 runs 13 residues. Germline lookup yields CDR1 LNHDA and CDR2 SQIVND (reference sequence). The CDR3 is CATKNRDRGEAFF. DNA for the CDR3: TGTGCCACGAAAAACCGGGACAGGGGTGAAGCTTTCTTT.

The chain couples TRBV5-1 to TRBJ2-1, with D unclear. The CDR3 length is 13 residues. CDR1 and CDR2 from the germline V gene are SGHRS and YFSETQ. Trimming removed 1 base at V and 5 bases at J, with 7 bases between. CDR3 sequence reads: CASSLTANNEQFF. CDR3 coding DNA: TGCGCCAGCAGCTTGACAGCTAACAATGAGCAGTTCTTC.